These 12 T cell receptor beta chains share one sample of origin, sequenced in a study of persistence of HIV-infected CD4 T cells (dated by TCRdb to about 2020). TCRbeta repertoires were sequenced from genomic DNA with the immunoSEQ hsTCRB assay version 4 in survey mode. Imported from immuneACCESS, the table was reduced by TCRdb to in-frame sequences with V and J called. These copies leave out some clones; in studies compared against another copy, an unresolved V gene accounts for under half, and the cause of the remainder is not known. Counted in this sample were roughly 35,000 clones; 65% to 85% of them appeared once. The ten largest clones take up approximately 1.5% of the sample. The sample's treatment or condition label, decoded: suppressive antiretroviral therapy. Lysates of CMV-infected fibroblasts were used at 10 ug/mL for cell stimulation. Memory CD4+ T cells that did not respond, being CD40L-negative, CD69-negative and CD45RO-high, were sorted as memory populations depleted of antigen-responding cells.

Their target antigens are unknown. Specimen: CD4+ T cells sorted from PBMCs after approximately 19-hour stimulation, collected from a patient who received antiretroviral therapy. The cell subset or site label here, explained by the study, means: CD40L-CD69- CD45RO-high memory CD4 T cells not responding to CMV lysate. The receptors stem from an adult man with HIV who was CMV-seropositive.

The V gene is TRBV3-1 (or the pseudogene TRBV3-2), the J gene TRBJ1-6; 7 bases align to TRBD1. CDR3 length: 15 amino acids. V lost 3 bases and J lost 7; bases outside the gene matches: 6. CDR1 LGHDT and CDR2 YNNKEL come from the germline V gene (reference sequence). The CDR3 bases are TGTGCCAGCAGCCACCTGGGACAGAAAAATTCACCCCTCCACTTT. Protein product: CASSHLGQKNSPLHF.

The J gene is TRBJ2-7, the V gene TRBV14, with a weak D call TRBD2 (5 bases). With 4 bases removed from V and 0 bases from J, the gap between germline ends came to 13 bases. Germline values: CDR1 SGHDN, CDR2 FVKESK. This CDR3 is built from 15 residues. CDR3 sequence: CASSPRAEPSYEQYF. CDR3 sequence (DNA): TGTGCCAGCAGCCCGCGGGCGGAGCCCTCCTACGAGCAGTACTTC.

This clone was recorded only once. CDR3 sequence reads: CASTGGPGSPLHF. CDR3 bases: TGTGCCAGTACAGGGGGCCCGGGTTCACCCCTCCACTTT. This chain uses TRBV6-5 with TRBJ1-6; TRBD1 matches at 9 bases. This CDR3 comprises 13 residues. CDR1 and CDR2 from the germline V gene are MNHEY and SVGAGI. The trim removed 9 bases at V and 9 bases at J, leaving 6 bases unmatched.

The rearrangement links TRBV18 to TRBJ2-5; a weak D match, TRBD2 (6 bases). The germline gives CDR1 KGHSH, CDR2 LQKENI. V was trimmed by 3 bases and J by 3 bases, leaving 8 bases between them. This CDR3 has 13 residues. The CDR3 region has the DNA TGTGCCAGCTCACCTGGACTAAAAGAGACCCAGTACTTC. It specifies CASSPGLKETQYF.

The chain couples TRBV4-1 to TRBJ1-6, with D perhaps matching TRBD1 (6 bases). This CDR3 has 15 amino acids. The germline gives CDR1 MGHRA, CDR2 YSYEKL. V was trimmed by 5 bases and J by 6 bases, leaving 14 bases between them. The CDR3 reads CASSFRTEINSPLHF. In DNA, the CDR3 is TGCGCCAGCAGCTTTCGGACAGAGATTAATTCACCCCTCCACTTT.

This chain uses TRBV2 with TRBJ2-3, with D unresolved. CDR1 SNHLY and CDR2 FYNNEI come from the germline V gene. The length of the CDR3 is 11 residues. V lost 9 bases to trimming and J lost 6 bases, with 10 bases between them. The chain's CDR3 is CASMGRDTQYF. The CDR3 nucleotides are TGTGCCAGTATGGGTCGGGATACGCAGTATTTT.

The chain recombines TRBV28 with TRBJ1-2; the D gene is possibly TRBD1 (6 bases). V lost 4 bases and J lost 2, with 17 bases in between. Germline V gene sequence: CDR1 MDHEN, CDR2 SYDVKM. The CDR3 length is 16 residues. DNA for the CDR3: TGTGCCAGCAGTTCCCAGACTTTAGACAGGAACTATGGCTACACCTTC. Translating gives CASSSQTLDRNYGYTF.

The V call is TRBV2, the J call TRBJ2-1; 7 nucleotides align to TRBD1. Germline-derived CDR1 and CDR2 are SNHLY and FYNNEI. The length of the CDR3 is 15 residues. The V and J ends lost 8 bases and 0 bases, in that order; junction bases with no gene match: 7. DNA of the CDR3: TGTGCCAGCGACCCGGACAGGAACTCCTACAATGAGCAGTTCTTC. This encodes CASDPDRNSYNEQFF.

This rearrangement joins TRBV27 to TRBJ1-5; D is uncertain. V was shortened by 3 bases and J by 3 bases, with 9 bases between the two germline ends. The germline CDR1 and CDR2 sequences are MNHEY and SMNVEV (reference sequence). The CDR3 is made up of 14 amino acids. The CDR3 DNA reads TGTGCCAGCAGTTTTGCAGGCCCCAATCAGCCCCAGCATTTT. Its translation: CASSFAGPNQPQHF.

V and J are TRBV6-6 and TRBJ1-2; D may be TRBD1 (5 bases). Germline V CDR1 and CDR2: MNHNY, SVGAGI (reference sequence). This CDR3 spans 15 amino acids. Trimming left V 7 bases short and J 12 bases short, with 27 bases between. In DNA form, the CDR3 reads TGTGCCAGCACTGGACGCGGGGGGTCAAGGCGGGCTGACACCTTC. Residues: CASTGRGGSRRADTF.

The V gene is TRBV5-8, the J gene TRBJ1-5; D uncertain. The V end was cut by 4 bases, the J end by 0 bases, with 14 bases between. This CDR3 region has 16 residues. From germline, CDR1 is SGHTS and CDR2 YDEGEE. The CDR3 loop reads CASSNRQSYSNQPQHF. The CDR3 nucleotides read TGTGCCAGCAGCAACCGACAAAGCTATAGCAATCAGCCCCAGCATTTT.

This clone was seen only once. The chain recombines TRBV28 with TRBJ1-1; D uncertain. The CDR3 is 11 amino acids. Germline-derived CDR1 and CDR2 are MDHEN and SYDVKM. With 11 bases removed from V and 4 bases from J, the gap between germline ends came to 11 bases. The CDR3 DNA is TGTGCCTGTATCCGGGTCACTGAAGCTTTCTTT. It specifies CACIRVTEAFF.